This is a list of T cell receptor beta chains from one sample in a study of T-cell reconstitution after alpha-beta-depleted transplantation in children. From the PCR reads, TCRdb called clonotypes with MiXCR, one entry per CDR3 protein. Of a few hundred thousand distinct CDR3 sequences in the sample, roughly a tenth were seen once. The source material was PBMCs from the stem cell graft donor, sampled from the stem cell graft. The receptors here all came from a human donor who donated a stem cell graft to a child with SCID. Both conserved end residues are part of each CDR3. D genes are given only for firm matches. The size field is filled for only some rows; it gives once, few, many or a size class.

>TRBD2|many|TRBV5-5|TRBJ2-1
TGTGCCAGCAGCTTGGGGACTAGTATTTACAATGAGCAGTTCTTC
CASSLGTSIYNEQFF
>TRBD1|many|TRBV20-1|TRBJ1-5
TGCAGTGCCGAATCGGACAGGGCCGATCAGCCCCAGCATTTT
CSAESDRADQPQHF
>TRBD1|many|TRBV27|TRBJ1-6
TGTGCCAGCAGTTTAGACAGGGTAAATTCACCCCTCCACTTT
CASSLDRVNSPLHF
>NA|many|TRBV12-3/TRBV12-4|TRBJ1-5
TGTGCCAGCAGTCCCCGCCAGGGACGAAATCAGCCCCAGCATTTT
CASSPRQGRNQPQHF
>TRBD1|many|TRBV12-3/TRBV12-4|TRBJ2-5
TGTGCCAGCAGACTCGACAGGGGTCAAGAGACCCAGTACTTC
CASRLDRGQETQYF
>NA|many|TRBV13|TRBJ2-7
TGTGCCAGCAGCCGTAGAGGGCGGGGGCCGACCTACGAGCAGTACTTC
CASSRRGRGPTYEQYF
>NA|NA|TRBV28|TRBJ1-3
TGTGCCAGCAGAACGGCGTTCGAAGGTGGAAACACCATATATTTT
CASRTAFEGGNTIYF
>TRBD1|many|TRBV4-2|TRBJ1-1
TGTGCCAGCAGCCGACAGGGTCATGTATCGGGGAACACTGAAGCTTTCTTT
CASSRQGHVSGNTEAFF
>NA|many|TRBV6-5|TRBJ2-2
TGTGCCAGCAGTTTGTGGGACCCCGCGAACACCGGGGAGCTGTTTTTT
CASSLWDPANTGELFF
>NA|many|TRBV4-2|TRBJ1-3
TGTGCCAGCAGCCACGGTACAGGCTCCCGTATCTCTGGAAACACCATATATTTT
CASSHGTGSRISGNTIYF